These 15 T cell receptor beta chains came from one sample sequenced in a study of blood T cells in healthy people across ages. Using a J-beta primer mix together with a sample-barcoded 5' primer, a second PCR was run for roughly 6 to 11 cycles. TCRdb independently ran MiXCR on the 5' RACE reads; one entry per CDR3 protein. Counted here are some 1.4 million distinct CDR3 sequences, 42% occurring once; the ten biggest clones make up around 8%. Sequencing was carried out using blood. The receptors were sampled from a woman younger than 30 in good health.

The rearrangement links TRBV2 to TRBJ2-7, with 7 bases that match TRBD1. The trim removed 9 bases at V and 4 bases at J, leaving 9 bases unmatched. Germline V gene lookup returns CDR1 SNHLY and CDR2 FYNNEI. The CDR3 contains 13 residues. The CDR3 sequence: CARKDRVTYEQYF. CDR3 nucleotide sequence: TGTGCCAGAAAAGACAGGGTGACTTACGAGCAGTACTTC.

The V call is TRBV20-1, the J call TRBJ2-7; the D is unclear. The germline V gene encodes CDR1 DFQATT and CDR2 SNEGSKA (reference sequence). The V end lost 6 bases, the J end lost 0 bases, and 18 bases lay between the germline ends. The CDR3 runs 15 residues. The CDR3 here is CSAPKADLVSYEQYF. In DNA form, the CDR3 reads TGCAGTGCCCCGAAGGCGGACCTCGTCTCCTACGAGCAGTACTTC.

In its sample, this clonotype was seen a few times. The J gene is TRBJ2-7, the V gene TRBV5-1, with 7 positions matching TRBD2. Trimming at V came to 5 bases and at J to 3 bases, leaving 11 bases not matched to a gene. The germline V gene has CDR1 SGHRS and CDR2 YFSETQ. The CDR3 spans 15 residues. The CDR3 sequence is CASRRGRVLDYEQYF. CDR3 DNA sequence: TGCGCCAGCAGGAGAGGGAGGGTTCTCGACTACGAGCAGTACTTC.

The chain joins TRBV7-2 to TRBJ2-7, with unresolved D. This CDR3 is built from 15 residues. Germline V lookup: CDR1 SGHTA, CDR2 FQGNSA. Trimming removed 3 bases from V and 4 bases from J, with 16 bases in between. The CDR3 spells CASSFDGGSWYEQYF. The DNA for the CDR3 is TGTGCCAGCAGCTTTGATGGCGGCAGTTGGTACGAGCAGTACTTC. Full variable domain (rest looked up from reference TRBV7-2 and TRBJ2-7): GAGVSQSPSNKVTEKGKDVELRCDPISGHTALYWYRQSLGQGLEFLIYFQGNSAPDKSGLPSDRFSAERTGGSVSTLTIQRTQQEDSAVYLCASSFDGGSWYEQYFGPGTRLTVT.

The chain is built from TRBV28 and TRBJ2-4; the D is unclear. The germline V gene encodes CDR1 MDHEN and CDR2 SYDVKM. V was cut by 6 bases and J by 4 bases, with 4 bases left in between. This CDR3 comprises 11 residues. The CDR3 DNA sequence: TGTGCCAGCAGCGGGAAAAACATTCAGTACTTC. Its protein is CASSGKNIQYF.

The chain is built from TRBV10-3 and TRBJ1-4, with D tentatively TRBD1 (6 bases). V lost 10 bases and J lost 3, with 18 bases in between. This CDR3 comprises 15 residues. In germline, CDR1 is ENHRY, CDR2 SYGVKD. CDR3 protein: CATSGPGAANEKLFF. The CDR3 bases are TGTGCCACATCAGGGCCGGGGGCGGCTAATGAAAAACTGTTTTTT.

The genes are TRBV20-1 and TRBJ1-6; D perhaps matches TRBD1 (5 bases). This CDR3 is built from 18 residues. CDR1 DFQATT and CDR2 SNEGSKA come from the germline V gene (reference sequence). V lost 3 bases and J lost 7, with 25 bases in between. The CDR3 reads CSARTKASGNRSNSPLHF. The CDR3 region has the DNA TGCAGTGCTAGGACCAAAGCTTCAGGGAATAGGTCGAATTCACCCCTCCACTTT.

The rearrangement links TRBV25-1 to TRBJ2-3; a weak D match, TRBD2 (5 bases). Germline-derived CDR1 and CDR2 are MGHDK and SYGVNS. The CDR3 is made up of 15 amino acids. V was pared by 4 bases and J by 0 bases, with 11 bases between. CDR3 region: CASSAAGASTDTQYF. The CDR3 bases are TGTGCCAGCAGTGCGGCGGGCGCTAGCACAGATACGCAGTATTTT.

The chain uses TRBV28 and TRBJ2-7, with D perhaps being TRBD1 or TRBD2 (5 bases each). This CDR3 contains 13 residues. The germline CDR1 and CDR2 sequences are MDHEN and SYDVKM. Trimming removed 2 bases at V and 6 bases at J, with 11 bases between. The CDR3 DNA is TGTGCCAGCAGTTTAGGGGGTTCCCTCGAGCAGTACTTC. This sequence encodes CASSLGGSLEQYF.

The chain has TRBV3-1 and TRBJ2-3; D remains ambiguous. Germline CDR1 and CDR2: LGHDT and YNNKEL (reference sequence). V dropped 0 bases and J dropped 8 bases, with 12 bases sitting between them. This CDR3 is built from 14 residues. This CDR3 reads CASSQDTPLRTQYF. The CDR3 nucleotides read TGTGCCAGCAGCCAAGATACACCGCTCCGTACGCAGTATTTT.

Details on this clonotype: Here the CDR3 omits its conserved ending phenylalanine or tryptophan, so a read error is the likely source. CDR3 protein: CASSLVLGETQYK. The CDR3 nucleotides read TGCGCCAGTAGCTTGGTTCTTGGAGAGACCCAGTACAAA. The chain uses TRBV5-1 and TRBJ2-5, with D uncertain. Germline CDR1 reads SGHRS; CDR2 reads YFSETQ. This CDR3 contains 13 residues.

Remarks on this clonotype: A much larger clone lies a single base off, so this may be a read error. This chain uses TRBV10-3 with TRBJ2-5; D remains ambiguous. Germline CDR1 reads ENHRY; CDR2 reads SYGVKD. Trimming pared 10 bases from V and 11 bases from J, leaving 29 bases between. CDR3 length: 15 amino acids. The CDR3 reads CATADLGILGNEQYF. For the CDR3, the DNA is TGTGCCACCGCAGACTTAGGCATTTTGGGGAATGAGCAGTACTTC.

The chain combines TRBV6-6 with TRBJ2-3; 9 bases map to TRBD2. CDR1 and CDR2 from the germline V gene are MNHNY and SVGAGI (reference sequence). The V gene end was trimmed by 2 bases and the J gene end by 7 bases; junction bases not matched to a gene: 7. There are 15 residues in the CDR3. In DNA form, the CDR3 reads TGTGCCAGCAGTTACGGAGTAGCGGGAGCCCATACGCAGTATTTT. It yields the protein CASSYGVAGAHTQYF.

The V gene is TRBV4-1, the J gene TRBJ2-3, with 11 bases that match TRBD2. This CDR3 contains 16 residues. Germline V gene sequence: CDR1 MGHRA, CDR2 YSYEKL. The J segment lost 0 bases and the V segment lost 3 bases, leaving 2 bases of the junction unmatched. The CDR3 here is CASSQGLAESTDTQYF. CDR3 bases: TGCGCCAGCAGCCAGGGACTAGCGGAAAGCACAGATACGCAGTATTTT.

This clonotype was seen a few times. This sequence joins TRBV3-1 and TRBJ2-1; 8 bases line up with TRBD2. This CDR3 is 16 amino acids long. Germline values: CDR1 LGHDT, CDR2 YNNKEL (reference sequence). The junction had 5 bases not matched to a gene; V was cut back by 0 bases and J by 4 bases. CDR3 nucleotides: TGTGCCAGCAGCCAAGATCCCGGACTAGCTTACAATGAGCAGTTCTTC. Amino acids: CASSQDPGLAYNEQFF.